The 31 T cell receptor beta chains in this list originate from one sample, sequenced in a study of shared clonotypes between healthy human individuals. This table comes from immunoSEQ multiplex PCR, and its TCRdb copy is limited to in-frame clones, with some not included. The table lists around 750,000 clones, under 80% of them singletons. Input material: memory CD4+ T cells sorted from blood. Specified subset: CD45RA-negative fraction. The source of these receptors is a woman in her 30s in good health.

The V and J genes are TRBV19 and TRBJ2-3; the D gene is possibly TRBD2 (6 bases). Germline CDR1 reads LNHDA; CDR2 reads SQIVND (reference sequence). This CDR3 has 16 amino acids. V was clipped by 2 bases and J by 0 bases, with 12 bases between them. As DNA, the CDR3 is TGTGCCAGTAGTATACTCAGCGGGCTAAGCACAGATACGCAGTATTTT. It translates to CASSILSGLSTDTQYF.

This chain uses TRBV5-4 with TRBJ2-1; D remains ambiguous. The CDR3 covers 12 residues. From germline, CDR1 is SGHNT and CDR2 YYREEE (reference sequence). The V end lost 0 bases, the J end lost 6 bases, and 4 bases lay between the germline ends. CDR3 in amino acids: CASSLEVNEQFF. The CDR3 nucleotides are TGTGCCAGCAGCTTGGAGGTCAATGAGCAGTTCTTC.

In nucleotides, the CDR3 is TGTGCCTGGAATAAAGGGATGCCGGGGGAAAAACTGTTTTTT. Its protein is CAWNKGMPGEKLFF. The chain joins TRBV30 to TRBJ1-4; D not resolved. V dropped 4 bases and J dropped 8 bases, with 17 bases sitting between them. The CDR3 is made up of 14 amino acids. CDR1 GTSNPN and CDR2 SVGIG come from the germline V gene (reference sequence). Full variable domain (rest looked up from reference TRBV30 and TRBJ1-4): SQTIHQWPATLVQPVGSPLSLECTVEGTSNPNLYWYRQAAGRGLQLLFYSVGIGQISSEVPQNLSASRPQDRQFILSSKKLLLSDSGFYLCAWNKGMPGEKLFFGSGTQLSVL.

Details on this clone: Other nucleotide sequences in the sample specify the same CDR3. The V and J genes are TRBV5-1 and TRBJ1-1, with D maybe TRBD1 (5 bases). V lost 4 bases and J 1 base, leaving 11 bases between the germline ends. This CDR3 is built from 14 residues. Per the germline V gene, CDR1 is SGHRS and CDR2 is YFSETQ. The CDR3 reads CASSPGTENTEAFF. CDR3 bases: TGCGCCAGCAGCCCCGGGACGGAGAACACTGAAGCTTTCTTT.

This clone was seen a few times. The chain employs TRBV19 and TRBJ1-2; 8 positions agree with TRBD1. The CDR3 extends over 14 amino acids. Germline CDR1 is LNHDA and CDR2 is SQIVND (reference sequence). The J segment lost 4 bases and the V segment lost 3 bases, leaving 4 bases of the junction unmatched. CDR3 DNA: TGTGCCAGTAGTATCCCGACAGGGGCCTATGGCTACACCTTC. Translating it yields CASSIPTGAYGYTF. The whole variable domain, filled in from reference TRBV19 and TRBJ1-2, reads DGGITQSPKYLFRKEGQNVTLSCEQNLNHDAMYWYRQDPGQGLRLIYYSQIVNDFQKGDIAEGYSVSREKKESFPLTVTSAQKNPTAFYLCASSIPTGAYGYTFGSGTRLTVV.

This chain joins TRBV11-2 and TRBJ2-4; D not certain. Germline CDR1 SGHAT, CDR2 FQNNGV. Trimming left V 2 bases short and J 8 bases short, with 10 bases between. The CDR3 has 13 residues. CDR3 sequence: CASSLSDGHIQYF. DNA for the CDR3: TGTGCCAGCAGCTTATCGGACGGGCACATTCAGTACTTC. Filled out from reference TRBV11-2 and TRBJ2-4, the complete variable domain reads EAGVAQSPRYKIIEKRQSVAFWCNPISGHATLYWYQQILGQGPKLLIQFQNNGVVDDSQLPKDRFSAERLKGVDSTLKIQPAKLEDSAVYLCASSLSDGHIQYFGAGTRLSVL.

J is TRBJ2-7 and V is TRBV2, with D perhaps assigned TRBD1 or TRBD2 (5 bases each). This CDR3 is 14 amino acids long. Per the germline V gene, CDR1 is SNHLY and CDR2 is FYNNEI. Trimming shortened V by 6 bases and J by 3 bases, and 15 bases separated the two germline ends. The CDR3 DNA follows: TGTGCCAGCAGACACGGGACGGTAGACTACGAGCAGTACTTC. Its translation is CASRHGTVDYEQYF.

The chain carries TRBV28 and TRBJ2-2; TRBD2 agrees at 10 bases. After removal of 6 bases from V and 6 bases from J, the junction contained 10 bases not matched to a gene. The germline CDR1 and CDR2 sequences are MDHEN and SYDVKM. The CDR3 is 16 residues long. This chain's CDR3 is CASRSPSGSPAGELFF. CDR3 in DNA: TGTGCCAGCAGATCTCCTAGCGGGAGCCCAGCCGGGGAGCTGTTTTTT.

The chain carries TRBV5-4 and TRBJ2-3; TRBD2 might be the D (5 bases). Germline loops: CDR1 SGHNT, CDR2 YYREEE (reference sequence). V was clipped by 3 bases and J by 2 bases, with 10 bases between them. This CDR3 spans 14 amino acids. The CDR3 nucleotides read TGTGCCAGCAGCTCTGGACTTTTCACAGATACGCAGTATTTT. Encoded protein: CASSSGLFTDTQYF.

As to this clone: This specimen includes other DNA sequences encoding the same CDR3. The chain combines TRBV5-4 with TRBJ2-5, with D possibly TRBD1 on 6 matching bases. The CDR3 extends over 14 amino acids. Germline V gene lookup returns CDR1 SGHNT and CDR2 YYREEE (reference sequence). V lost 0 bases and J 4 bases, leaving 10 bases between the germline ends. As DNA, the CDR3 is TGTGCCAGCAGCTTGGGGGGCAGGGGAGAGACCCAGTACTTC. Translating it yields CASSLGGRGETQYF.

This chain connects TRBV2 to TRBJ1-2; the D is unclear. The CDR3 contains 12 residues. Trimming cost V 6 bases and J 14 bases, with 19 bases left between them. The germline CDR1 and CDR2 sequences are SNHLY and FYNNEI. The CDR3 nucleotides are TGTGCCAGCAGCGAACTGACGACCACGAGTACCTTC. Translating gives CASSELTTTSTF.

The chain links TRBV7-3 to TRBJ2-1; 10 bases agree with TRBD2. The trim removed 3 bases at V and 4 bases at J, leaving 9 bases unmatched. Germline V CDR1 and CDR2: SGHTA, FQGTGA. There are 17 residues in the CDR3. CDR3 region: CASSLGGPLAGYNEQFF. The CDR3 coding sequence is TGTGCCAGCAGCTTGGGGGGCCCACTAGCGGGGTACAATGAGCAGTTCTTC.

This clone is a singleton in its sample. This chain joins TRBV6-1 and TRBJ2-2; 7 positions agree with TRBD2. The CDR3 spans 14 residues. V trimming: 3 bases; J trimming: 6 bases; junction bases outside the gene matches: 4. Germline-derived CDR1 and CDR2 are MNHNS and SASEGT. As DNA, the CDR3 is TGTGCCAGCAGTGAGCGGGAGCAGTCCGGGGAGCTGTTTTTT. Protein: CASSEREQSGELFF.

This chain connects TRBV10-1 to TRBJ1-5, with D possibly matching TRBD1 (5 bases). CDR1 and CDR2 from the germline V gene are WNHNN and SYGVQD (reference sequence). CDR3 size: 14 residues. V shed 2 bases and J shed 7 bases, with 12 bases lying between them. This chain's CDR3 is CASSESGDGQPQHF. The CDR3 nucleotides are TGCGCCAGCAGTGAGAGTGGGGACGGACAGCCCCAGCATTTT.

This clone was observed once. The chain is built from TRBV10-3 and TRBJ2-7, with a weak D call TRBD2 (6 bases). Germline CDR1 ENHRY, CDR2 SYGVKD. Trimming pared 0 bases from V and 4 bases from J, leaving 16 bases between. The CDR3 is 16 amino acids. This chain's CDR3 is CAISESGGRGTYEQYF. CDR3 nucleotides: TGTGCCATCAGTGAGTCGGGGGGTCGGGGGACTTACGAGCAGTACTTC.

The chain carries TRBV5-1 and TRBJ2-2; D is perhaps TRBD2 (5 bases). The CDR3 consists of 14 residues. CDR1 is SGHRS, CDR2 YFSETQ, per germline. Trimming cost V 4 bases and J 6 bases, with 13 bases left between them. This CDR3 is CASSGSSGSGELFF. The CDR3 DNA reads as TGCGCCAGCAGCGGGAGCAGCGGTTCCGGGGAGCTGTTTTTT.

V is TRBV7-2 and J is TRBJ2-7; D uncertain. Germline V CDR1 and CDR2: SGHTA, FQGNSA. The length of the CDR3 is 16 residues. V lost 2 bases to trimming and J lost 0 bases, with 14 bases between them. The CDR3 spells CASSLMLIGSSYEQYF. The CDR3 DNA sequence: TGTGCCAGCAGCTTAATGCTCATCGGAAGCTCCTACGAGCAGTACTTC.

This chain links TRBV25-1 with TRBJ1-2, with 10 bases that match TRBD1. V lost 8 bases and J lost 8; bases outside the gene matches: 11. The germline V gene encodes CDR1 MGHDK and CDR2 SYGVNS. There are 14 residues in the CDR3. This CDR3 reads CASVGQGNSMGYTF. Written as DNA, the CDR3 is TGTGCCAGCGTGGGACAGGGGAATAGTATGGGCTACACCTTC.

The rearrangement links TRBV5-6 to TRBJ2-2, with 10 bases aligning to TRBD1. V lost 4 bases, J lost 5 bases, and 14 bases stayed unmatched. Germline V gene sequence: CDR1 SGHDT, CDR2 YYEEEE. There are 18 residues in the CDR3. CDR3 sequence (DNA): TGTGCCAGCAGCCCTAGTCGGGGCGGGACAGGGGTTACCGGGGAGCTGTTTTTT. It is translated as CASSPSRGGTGVTGELFF.

The chain is built from TRBV10-1 and TRBJ1-1; perhaps TRBD1 as D (5 bases). Germline CDR1 is WNHNN and CDR2 is SYGVQD (reference sequence). The V gene lost 0 bases and the J gene lost 7 bases, with 12 bases spanning the gap. CDR3 length: 14 amino acids. The CDR3 nucleotides are TGCGCCAGCAGTGAGTCTGCATCTAGGGGTGAAGCTTTCTTT. This gives the protein CASSESASRGEAFF.

V and J are TRBV11-2 and TRBJ1-3; the match to TRBD1 covers 7 bases. This CDR3 spans 17 amino acids. Germline V gene lookup returns CDR1 SGHAT and CDR2 FQNNGV. After removal of 1 base from V and 0 bases from J, the junction contained 6 bases not matched to a gene. The CDR3, as DNA: TGTGCCAGCAGCTTAGCTTTCGGGACAGCCTCTGGAAACACCATATATTTT. Its translation is CASSLAFGTASGNTIYF.

The rearrangement joins TRBV25-1 to TRBJ2-1; tentatively, D is TRBD2 (5 bases). Germline CDR1 and CDR2: MGHDK and SYGVNS. The CDR3 is 13 amino acids. Trimming stripped 6 bases from V and 6 bases from J, with 12 bases between. The CDR3 DNA sequence: TGTGCCAGCAGCTCAGAGGGCGGCAATGAGCAGTTCTTC. Protein product: CASSSEGGNEQFF.

Comment on this clone: The sample has other DNA sequences that encode this CDR3 too. The J gene is TRBJ1-2, the V gene TRBV28; D possibly corresponds to TRBD1 (6 bases). CDR3 length: 13 amino acids. The germline V and J ends were trimmed by 2 bases and 2 bases, with 6 bases remaining between them. Germline lookup yields CDR1 MDHEN and CDR2 SYDVKM. The CDR3 nucleotides read TGTGCCAGCAGTTTAGGACAGAACTATGGCTACACCTTC. It encodes CASSLGQNYGYTF.

This clone was observed a handful of times. The V gene is TRBV7-9, the J gene TRBJ2-2, with TRBD1 identical over 7 bases. The CDR3 spans 17 residues. Trimming cost V 5 bases and J 0 bases; bases outside gene matches: 9. Per the germline V gene, CDR1 is SEHNR and CDR2 is FQNEAQ (reference sequence). Written as DNA, the CDR3 is TGTGCCAGCAGCCCGGGACAGCTACTTTCGAACACCGGGGAGCTGTTTTTT. Translating it yields CASSPGQLLSNTGELFF.

The genes are TRBV7-2 and TRBJ1-5; tentative D call: TRBD1 (6 bases). CDR3 size: 14 residues. Germline CDR1 is SGHTA and CDR2 is FQGNSA. Trimming removed 5 bases at V and 2 bases at J, with 10 bases between. CDR3 region: CASSTRQGNQPQHF. CDR3 coding DNA: TGTGCCAGCAGCACGAGACAGGGCAATCAGCCCCAGCATTTT.

J is TRBJ2-1 and V is TRBV11-2, with D uncertain. Germline values: CDR1 SGHAT, CDR2 FQNNGV. Trimming took off 0 bases at V and 2 bases at J, with 8 bases between the two ends. CDR3 size: 15 residues. The CDR3 coding sequence is TGTGCCAGCAGCTTAGATAGCAGGACCTACAATGAGCAGTTCTTC. Protein: CASSLDSRTYNEQFF. The full variable domain, completed using reference TRBV11-2 and TRBJ2-1, is EAGVAQSPRYKIIEKRQSVAFWCNPISGHATLYWYQQILGQGPKLLIQFQNNGVVDDSQLPKDRFSAERLKGVDSTLKIQPAKLEDSAVYLCASSLDSRTYNEQFFGPGTRLTVL.

The count of this clone is one. The V call is TRBV28, the J call TRBJ1-1; 9 bases map to TRBD1. The CDR3 extends over 15 amino acids. From germline, CDR1 is MDHEN and CDR2 SYDVKM. V trimming: 6 bases; J trimming: 6 bases; junction bases outside the gene matches: 11. As DNA, the CDR3 is TGTGCCAGCAGCAACGATCCGGGACAGGGCTCTGAAGCTTTCTTT. Its translation is CASSNDPGQGSEAFF.

The rearrangement uses TRBV28 and TRBJ1-2; D gene uncertain. The CDR3 covers 12 residues. V lost 7 bases to trimming and J lost 6 bases, with 12 bases between them. Germline lookup yields CDR1 MDHEN and CDR2 SYDVKM. The CDR3 coding sequence is TGTGCCAGCATGAGGGTATCGGATGGCTACACCTTC. Protein product: CASMRVSDGYTF.

The chain recombines TRBV11-2 with TRBJ2-2, with TRBD2 identical over 13 bases. Trimming cost V 6 bases and J 1 base; bases outside gene matches: 11. The CDR3 length is 19 residues. The germline V gene has CDR1 SGHAT and CDR2 FQNNGV. DNA for the CDR3: TGTGCCAGCAGACGAACTCCGGGACTAGCGGGACAGAACACCGGGGAGCTGTTTTTT. It specifies CASRRTPGLAGQNTGELFF.

This clone was observed once. The chain combines TRBV2 with TRBJ2-3, with TRBD1 identical over 8 bases. V trimming: 5 bases; J trimming: 1 base; junction bases outside the gene matches: 11. Per germline, CDR1 SNHLY and CDR2 FYNNEI. The CDR3 consists of 17 residues. CDR3 bases: TGTGCCAGCAGTCAAACCCCCGCAGGGGGCGGCACAGATACGCAGTATTTT. It is translated as CASSQTPAGGGTDTQYF.

This chain uses TRBV7-2 with TRBJ2-1, with 9 bases identical to TRBD1. J gave up 1 base and V 5 bases, and 6 bases lay outside the gene matches. The CDR3 loop spans 16 amino acids. Germline V CDR1 and CDR2: SGHTA, FQGNSA. CDR3 sequence reads: CASSAGQGLSYNEQFF. DNA for the CDR3: TGTGCCAGCAGCGCCGGACAGGGGCTTTCCTACAATGAGCAGTTCTTC.